Below are 30 T cell receptor beta chains sequenced from a single sample in a study of cytomegalovirus exposure and HLA in healthy donors. The PCR contained 60 Vbeta and 13 Jbeta primers. Assay used: immunoSEQ multiplex PCR; TCRdb lists only in-frame clones, some missing. The repertoire holds approximately 180,000 clones, with 80% as singletons. Sequenced sample: PBMCs. Receptors were obtained from a man younger than 40 in good health and CMV-seropositive.

The CDR3: CASSQLWTGRGYGYTF. The CDR3 region has the DNA TGCGCCAGCAGCCAATTATGGACAGGGCGCGGCTATGGCTACACCTTC. The rearrangement links TRBV4-1 to TRBJ1-2; TRBD1 matches at 8 bases. Germline CDR1 MGHRA, CDR2 YSYEKL. V shed 2 bases, J shed 4 bases, and the junction held 9 bases outside the gene matches. CDR3 length equals 16 residues.

The genes are TRBV6-5 and TRBJ2-7; possible D gene TRBD1, 6 bases. The CDR3 is 14 residues long. The ends were cut back, 2 bases at V and 5 bases at J, with 13 bases in the middle. In germline, CDR1 is MNHEY, CDR2 SVGAGI. This CDR3 is CASSYTGLADEQYF. The CDR3 nucleotides read TGTGCCAGCAGTTACACAGGGCTAGCTGACGAGCAGTACTTC.

This chain joins TRBV30 and TRBJ2-3; maybe TRBD2 (6 bases). The CDR3 sequence is 16 residues long. Trimming left V 4 bases short and J 2 bases short, with 19 bases between. Germline V gene sequence: CDR1 GTSNPN, CDR2 SVGIG (reference sequence). DNA of the CDR3: TGTGCCTGGAAAGGTGGCGGGGTGGGGCACACAGATACGCAGTATTTT. This encodes CAWKGGGVGHTDTQYF.

V is TRBV20-1 and J is TRBJ2-1, with no clear D. The CDR3 runs 11 residues. Germline V gene data show CDR1 as DFQATT and CDR2 as SNEGSKA (reference sequence). Trimming left V 4 bases short and J 6 bases short, with 7 bases between. CDR3 region: CSAIVSNEQFF. The CDR3 DNA reads TGCAGTGCTATAGTAAGCAATGAGCAGTTCTTC.

This clone was counted between two and nine times. The V and J genes are TRBV6-5 and TRBJ2-7, with TRBD1 as a possible D gene (6 bases). CDR1 is MNHEY, CDR2 SVGAGI, per germline. This CDR3 contains 12 residues. Trimming took off 5 bases at V and 4 bases at J, with 9 bases between the two ends. CDR3 protein: CASSQGFYEQYF. CDR3 DNA: TGTGCCAGCAGTCAGGGGTTTTACGAGCAGTACTTC.

This chain links TRBV18 with TRBJ1-4, with D tentatively TRBD1 (6 bases). Germline CDR1 KGHSH, CDR2 LQKENI. With 2 bases removed from V and 0 bases from J, the gap between germline ends came to 13 bases. CDR3 length equals 17 residues. The CDR3 DNA reads TGTGCCAGCTCACCAGAGGCCAGGGGAACAACTAATGAAAAACTGTTTTTT. Amino acid sequence: CASSPEARGTTNEKLFF.

The chain combines TRBV10-2 with TRBJ2-1; a possible D gene is TRBD2 (5 bases). V lost 8 bases and J 4 bases, leaving 18 bases between the germline ends. The germline gives CDR1 WSHSY, CDR2 SAAADI. This CDR3 has 15 amino acids. CDR3 protein: CASGTYADSYNEQFF. The CDR3 DNA reads TGCGCCAGCGGAACCTACGCGGACTCGTACAATGAGCAGTTCTTC.

The V gene is TRBV6-6, the J gene TRBJ1-6; D not certain. V shed 3 bases and J shed 9 bases, with 15 bases lying between them. Germline V gene sequence: CDR1 MNHNY, CDR2 SVGAGI (reference sequence). This CDR3 has 15 residues. CDR3 nucleotides: TGTGCCAGCAGTTATCGGGCGAGTGAGGGTTCACCCCTCCACTTT. Translation: CASSYRASEGSPLHF.

The chain couples TRBV19 to TRBJ1-1; D is possibly TRBD1 (5 bases). CDR1 and CDR2 (germline): LNHDA, SQIVND (reference sequence). Trimming removed 7 bases from V and 5 bases from J, with 17 bases in between. The CDR3 is 14 residues long. CDR3 DNA: TGTGCCAGTATGGCGGGGGGATATTGGACTGAAGCTTTCTTT. Translated, it gives CASMAGGYWTEAFF.

The gene calls are TRBV7-9 and TRBJ2-2, with D possibly being TRBD2 (5 bases). The germline gives CDR1 SEHNR, CDR2 FQNEAQ (reference sequence). V was shortened by 4 bases and J by 1 base, with 19 bases between the two germline ends. The CDR3 extends over 18 amino acids. The CDR3, as DNA: TGTGCCAGCAGCTACGACGCTTCGGGCGGGTGGAACACCGGGGAGCTGTTTTTT. Translation gives CASSYDASGGWNTGELFF.

The chain is built from TRBV29-1 and TRBJ2-3, with a tentative D call TRBD2 (5 bases). With 7 bases removed from V and 0 bases from J, the gap between germline ends came to 11 bases. Germline V gene data show CDR1 as SQVTM and CDR2 as ANQGSEA. There are 13 residues in the CDR3. This CDR3 is CSESGSSTDTQYF. DNA for the CDR3: TGCAGCGAGAGCGGATCGAGCACAGATACGCAGTATTTT.

This clone was detected only once. The V call is TRBV6-5, the J call TRBJ1-1, with TRBD1 as a possible D gene (6 bases). Looked up from germline, CDR1 is MNHEY and CDR2 is SVGAGI. The ends were cut back, 3 bases at V and 7 bases at J, with 15 bases in the middle. This CDR3 has 14 amino acids. The CDR3 sequence is CASSYWGQQNEAFF. CDR3 coding DNA: TGTGCCAGCAGTTATTGGGGGCAACAGAATGAAGCTTTCTTT.

CDR3 protein: CASSATSGRDEQFF. The DNA for the CDR3 is TGTGCCAGCAGCGCGACTAGCGGGAGAGATGAGCAGTTCTTC. The V gene is TRBV4-2, the J gene TRBJ2-1, with TRBD2 matching 12 bases. The ends lost 5 bases at V and 8 bases at J; junction bases unmatched: 4. Per germline, CDR1 LGHNA and CDR2 YNFKEQ. This CDR3 region has 14 residues.

V gene TRBV28 combines with J gene TRBJ2-1; D ambiguous. Germline CDR1 is MDHEN and CDR2 is SYDVKM. The V gene lost 5 bases and the J gene lost 4 bases, with 9 bases spanning the gap. CDR3 length equals 13 residues. The CDR3 DNA is TGTGCCAGCAGTCTAGACTTATACAATGAGCAGTTCTTC. Its translation is CASSLDLYNEQFF.

A note on this clone: A read error may account for a junction end that differs from germline. V is TRBV7-9 and J is TRBJ2-2, with a tentative D call TRBD2 (5 bases). Germline assignment: CDR1 SEHNR and CDR2 FQNEAQ (reference sequence). This CDR3 is 16 amino acids long. CDR3 bases: TGTTCCAGCAGCTTAGGCCGGACTCTTTACACCGGGGAGCTGTTTTTT. This encodes CSSSLGRTLYTGELFF.

The chain uses TRBV5-4 and TRBJ2-7, with 11 bases lining up with TRBD2. Germline V gene data show CDR1 as SGHNT and CDR2 as YYREEE (reference sequence). The CDR3 is 17 residues long. With V trimmed by 2 bases and J by 5 bases, 12 bases remained unmatched. Written as DNA, the CDR3 is TGTGCCAGCAGCTTTAGTCGGCTAGCGGGAGGTCGGGACGAGCAGTACTTC. Its protein product is CASSFSRLAGGRDEQYF.

This clone was counted a few times. The genes are TRBV12-5 and TRBJ1-3; tentatively, D is TRBD1 (5 bases). The germline gives CDR1 LGHNT, CDR2 FRNRAP. CDR3 size: 17 residues. The germline V and J ends were trimmed by 5 bases and 2 bases, with 19 bases remaining between them. For the CDR3, the DNA is TGTGCTAGTGGTCCCCATAACAGGTTATCGGCTGGAAACACCATATATTTT. It is translated as CASGPHNRLSAGNTIYF.

This chain connects TRBV6-1 to TRBJ2-7, with 7 nucleotides matching TRBD1. Germline assignment: CDR1 MNHNS and CDR2 SASEGT. J gave up 1 base and V 4 bases, and 1 base lay outside the gene matches. CDR3 size: 13 residues. The CDR3 bases are TGTGCCAGCAGTGGGGGACAGTCCTACGAGCAGTACTTC. It yields the protein CASSGGQSYEQYF.

The J gene is TRBJ2-5, the V gene TRBV7-8, with 10 bases fitting TRBD1. CDR1 SGHVS and CDR2 FQNEAQ come from the germline V gene. The CDR3 has 16 residues. The ends lost 1 base at V and 3 bases at J; junction bases unmatched: 5. CDR3 residues: CASSLGSGQGKETQYF. The CDR3 nucleotides are TGTGCCAGCAGCTTAGGCTCGGGACAGGGGAAAGAGACCCAGTACTTC.

This clone appeared once. The V gene is TRBV11-2, the J gene TRBJ2-5; 7 bases align to TRBD2. Matching the DNA end better, TRBJ2-7 makes the J call doubtful. The germline V gene encodes CDR1 SGHAT and CDR2 FQNNGV. This CDR3 region has 14 residues. The CDR3 nucleotides read TGTGCCAGCAGCCCGAGCGGGGCGCCCTACGAGCAGTACTTC. Translated: CASSPSGAPYEQYF.

V and J are TRBV5-6 and TRBJ2-2, with 10 bases identical to TRBD2. J was trimmed by 4 bases and V by 4 bases; bases with no gene match: 10. CDR3 length: 17 residues. Germline V gives CDR1 SGHDT, CDR2 YYEEEE. The CDR3 loop is CASSPSPSSGSTGELFF. The CDR3 nucleotides are TGTGCCAGCAGCCCCTCCCCCTCTAGCGGGAGCACCGGGGAGCTGTTTTTT.

The V call is TRBV6-6, the J call TRBJ1-3, with a possible D match to TRBD1 (6 bases). The CDR3 length is 16 residues. Germline assignment: CDR1 MNHNY and CDR2 SVGAGI (reference sequence). V was pared by 8 bases and J by 4 bases, with 21 bases between. The CDR3 spells CASCRQALSTGNTIYF. CDR3 in DNA: TGTGCCAGCTGTCGACAGGCTCTAAGCACAGGAAACACCATATATTTT.

This chain connects TRBV2 to TRBJ2-7, with D possibly TRBD1 on 6 matching bases. Germline lookup yields CDR1 SNHLY and CDR2 FYNNEI. The V gene lost 8 bases and the J gene lost 2 bases, with 13 bases spanning the gap. This CDR3 has 13 residues. CDR3 protein: CASLGQGTYEQYF. CDR3 sequence (DNA): TGTGCCAGCTTGGGTCAGGGGACCTACGAGCAGTACTTC.

This clone was recorded once. The chain carries TRBV6-5 and TRBJ1-2, with a possible D match to TRBD1 (6 bases). CDR1 and CDR2 from the germline V gene are MNHEY and SVGAGI. The ends were cut back, 2 bases at V and 7 bases at J, with 14 bases in the middle. The CDR3 loop spans 14 amino acids. As DNA, the CDR3 is TGTGCCAGCAGTTACGGACAGTTCATAGGTGGCTACACCTTC. Its translation is CASSYGQFIGGYTF.

The chain combines TRBV6-6 with TRBJ1-5; 10 nucleotides align to TRBD1. Germline V CDR1 and CDR2: MNHNY, SVGAGI (reference sequence). There are 15 residues in the CDR3. With V trimmed by 2 bases and J by 5 bases, 3 bases remained unmatched. The CDR3 nucleotides read TGTGCCAGCAGTTACGTTGGACAGGGGGATCAGCCCCAGCATTTT. Encoded protein: CASSYVGQGDQPQHF.

This chain joins TRBV28 and TRBJ1-4; TRBD1 agrees at 7 bases. This CDR3 contains 14 residues. Germline CDR1 is MDHEN and CDR2 is SYDVKM. After removal of 2 bases from V and 6 bases from J, the junction contained 3 bases not matched to a gene. The CDR3 is CASSLGTDHEKLFF. In DNA, the CDR3 is TGTGCCAGCAGTTTAGGGACAGATCATGAAAAACTGTTTTTT.

The genes are TRBV25-1 and TRBJ1-4, with D unresolved. This CDR3 is 14 amino acids long. The V end lost 2 bases, the J end lost 7 bases, and 11 bases lay between the germline ends. The germline V gene has CDR1 MGHDK and CDR2 SYGVNS. CDR3 sequence reads: CASSEGLAVEKLFF. In DNA, the CDR3 is TGTGCCAGCAGTGAAGGTTTAGCGGTTGAAAAACTGTTTTTT. Full variable domain (outside the CDR3, taken from reference TRBV25-1 and TRBJ1-4): EADIYQTPRYLVIGTGKKITLECSQTMGHDKMYWYQQDPGMELHLIHYSYGVNSTEKGDLSSESTVSRIRTEHFPLTLESARPSHTSQYLCASSEGLAVEKLFFGSGTQLSVL.

This chain joins TRBV28 and TRBJ1-5; perhaps TRBD1 as D (5 bases). Germline-derived CDR1 and CDR2 are MDHEN and SYDVKM. The V end was cut by 3 bases, the J end by 4 bases, with 10 bases between. The CDR3 covers 14 residues. The chain's CDR3 is CASSFWQGNQPQHF. In DNA form, the CDR3 reads TGTGCCAGCAGTTTCTGGCAGGGAAATCAGCCCCAGCATTTT. Filled out from reference TRBV28 and TRBJ1-5, the complete variable domain reads DVKVTQSSRYLVKRTGEKVFLECVQDMDHENMFWYRQDPGLGLRLIYFSYDVKMKEKGDIPEGYSVSREKKERFSLILESASTNQTSMYLCASSFWQGNQPQHFGDGTRLSIL.

V usage is TRBV7-8 and J usage is TRBJ2-6; 11 nucleotides agree with TRBD2. The length of the CDR3 is 22 residues. Germline values: CDR1 SGHVS, CDR2 FQNEAQ. V gave up 4 bases and J gave up 4 bases; unmatched junction bases: 21. The CDR3 bases are TGTGCCAGCAGCTCCCGGGCCCTGTGGGGACTAGCGGACCTTAGGGGGGCCAACGTCCTGACTTTC. Residues: CASSSRALWGLADLRGANVLTF.

This chain uses TRBV11-1 with TRBJ2-1; 8 bases map to TRBD2. The CDR3 has 17 amino acids. Germline V gene lookup returns CDR1 SGHAT and CDR2 FQDESV (reference sequence). The junction had 16 bases not matched to a gene; V was cut back by 5 bases and J by 7 bases. The CDR3 loop reads CASSPSAVAGTRNEQFF. DNA for the CDR3: TGTGCCAGCAGCCCTTCTGCGGTAGCGGGGACGAGGAATGAGCAGTTCTTC.